This T cell receptor (beta chain) was sequenced during a study of long-term antiretroviral therapy in people with HIV. Every single participant having HIV got treatment inside the United States. Study outcomes and limitations: Blood dating 2004 to 2017 may reflect older ART regimens.

Germline loops: CDR1 MNHNY, CDR2 SVGAGI (reference sequence). The V segment lost 2 bases and the J segment 3 bases; nucleotides outside the gene matches: 7. This CDR3 is 16 amino acids long. For this clone: Its cognate antigen is unknown.

Assay version v3.0 of immunoSEQ was used, and it was run at survey level. The assay was immunoSEQ multiplex PCR, and TCRdb's table has in-frame clones only and misses some. The sample has around 33,000 clones; under 90% are singletons. The source material was unsorted PBMCs, sampled 0.4 years before starting antiretroviral therapy. The receptor was isolated from a man younger than 35 with HIV. The rearrangement joins TRBV6-6 to TRBJ1-3, with TRBD1 matching 7 bases. In DNA form, the CDR3 reads TGTGCCAGCAGTTACCTTCCAAGGGACAGTGGAAACACCATATATTTT. This translates into CASSYLPRDSGNTIYF.